The 27 T cell receptor beta chains given below trace back to one sample, sequenced in a study of shared clonotypes between healthy human individuals. CD8 cells classed as naive were CD45RO-negative and positively selected for CCR7, excluding terminally differentiated effector memory CD45RA+ cells. Sequenced by immunoSEQ multiplex PCR; TCRdb stores in-frame clones only, minus some. The repertoire holds 450,000 to 700,000 clones, with nearly 97% as singletons. Sample: naive CD8+ T cells sorted from blood. These receptor sequences come from a woman in her 30s in good health.

The genes are TRBV6-4 and TRBJ2-3, with 7 bases fitting TRBD2. The CDR3 has 15 amino acids. Looked up from germline, CDR1 is MRHNA and CDR2 is SNTAGT. Trimming removed 2 bases from V and 4 bases from J; junction bases left unmatched: 6. The CDR3 DNA follows: TGTGCCAGCAGTGACAGTGGCGGGAGCCCAGATACGCAGTATTTT. Its translation: CASSDSGGSPDTQYF.

This clone turned up a few times. The V call is TRBV28, the J call TRBJ2-3, with 8 bases fitting TRBD2. CDR3 length equals 16 residues. Germline CDR1 and CDR2: MDHEN and SYDVKM. J gave up 4 bases and V 5 bases, and 11 bases lay outside the gene matches. The CDR3 is CASSLLADAVADTQYF. Here the CDR3 DNA reads TGTGCCAGCAGTCTACTAGCGGACGCGGTTGCAGATACGCAGTATTTT.

The genes are TRBV27 and TRBJ1-1; D remains ambiguous. V lost 4 bases to trimming and J lost 2 bases, with 8 bases between them. The CDR3 totals 13 residues. Germline V gene lookup returns CDR1 MNHEY and CDR2 SMNVEV (reference sequence). CDR3 residues: CASSSTPNTEAFF. In nucleotides, the CDR3 is TGTGCCAGCAGTTCCACCCCTAACACTGAAGCTTTCTTT.

The CDR3 sequence is CASSSSGTTRGNEQFF. The CDR3 DNA sequence: TGTGCCAGCAGCTCCTCCGGGACTACTAGGGGCAATGAGCAGTTCTTC. The chain carries TRBV7-9 and TRBJ2-1; 7 bases line up with TRBD2. The V gene end was trimmed by 4 bases and the J gene end by 6 bases; junction bases not matched to a gene: 12. The CDR3 is 16 residues long. CDR1 and CDR2 (germline): SEHNR, FQNEAQ (reference sequence).

J is TRBJ2-7 and V is TRBV28; weak D call: TRBD1 (5 bases). Germline CDR1 and CDR2: MDHEN and SYDVKM. V lost 1 base to trimming and J lost 1 base, with 14 bases between them. This CDR3 comprises 16 residues. The CDR3 nucleotides read TGTGCCAGCAGTTTATCCGCCAGACAGTTTTCCTACGAGCAGTACTTC. Amino acid sequence: CASSLSARQFSYEQYF.

The genes are TRBV7-8 and TRBJ2-7; tentatively, D is TRBD1 (6 bases). Trimming shortened V by 1 base and J by 0 bases, and 16 bases separated the two germline ends. Germline V lookup: CDR1 SGHVS, CDR2 FQNEAQ. The length of the CDR3 is 17 residues. The CDR3 is CASSLGRGGRSSYEQYF. For the CDR3, the DNA is TGTGCCAGCAGCTTAGGGAGAGGGGGTCGAAGCTCCTACGAGCAGTACTTC. The full variable domain, rest sourced from reference TRBV7-8 and TRBJ2-7, is GAGVSQSPRYKVAKRGQDVALRCDPISGHVSLFWYQQALGQGPEFLTYFQNEAQLDKSGLPSDRFFAERPEGSVSTLKIQRTQQEDSAVYLCASSLGRGGRSSYEQYFGPGTRLTVT.

This chain links TRBV5-6 with TRBJ2-7; 9 bases line up with TRBD2. Per the germline V gene, CDR1 is SGHDT and CDR2 is YYEEEE. V lost 1 base to trimming and J lost 5 bases; unmatched junction nucleotides: 7. The CDR3 contains 15 residues. As DNA, the CDR3 is TGTGCCAGCAGCTTGATAGCGGGAGCATACCACGAGCAGTACTTC. Its protein is CASSLIAGAYHEQYF.

Concerning this clone itself: The same CDR3 also results from other DNA sequences found in this sample. The chain couples TRBV28 to TRBJ2-7; unclear D gene. This CDR3 comprises 12 residues. Germline V gene data show CDR1 as MDHEN and CDR2 as SYDVKM. V lost 5 bases and J 3 bases, leaving 8 bases between the germline ends. The CDR3 DNA follows: TGTGCCAGCAGTCTCCGTTACTACGAGCAGTACTTC. Its protein product is CASSLRYYEQYF. Looking up the rest from reference TRBV28 and TRBJ2-7 gives the full variable domain: DVKVTQSSRYLVKRTGEKVFLECVQDMDHENMFWYRQDPGLGLRLIYFSYDVKMKEKGDIPEGYSVSREKKERFSLILESASTNQTSMYLCASSLRYYEQYFGPGTRLTVT.

V usage is TRBV27 and J usage is TRBJ2-1; maybe TRBD2 (6 bases). The germline V gene has CDR1 MNHEY and CDR2 SMNVEV (reference sequence). The CDR3 is 15 residues long. Trimming took off 0 bases at V and 2 bases at J, with 8 bases between the two ends. The CDR3 DNA sequence: TGTGCCAGCAGTTTATCGCGGGATCCCTACAATGAGCAGTTCTTC. Translating gives CASSLSRDPYNEQFF.

This rearrangement joins TRBV30 to TRBJ2-7, with D perhaps TRBD2 (7 bases). The V end lost 4 bases, the J end lost 1 base, and 17 bases lay between the germline ends. This CDR3 comprises 15 residues. Per germline, CDR1 GTSNPN and CDR2 SVGIG (reference sequence). This CDR3 reads CAWKEGEGPSYEQYF. DNA for the CDR3: TGTGCCTGGAAGGAGGGGGAGGGCCCGTCCTACGAGCAGTACTTC.

The J gene is TRBJ1-1, the V gene TRBV9; no firm D call. V lost 2 bases and J lost 0, with 5 bases in between. In germline, CDR1 is SGDLS, CDR2 YYNGEE. CDR3 length: 13 residues. The chain's CDR3 is CASSVWVNTEAFF. The DNA for the CDR3 is TGTGCCAGCAGCGTTTGGGTGAACACTGAAGCTTTCTTT.

The gene calls are TRBV28 and TRBJ1-2; D is undetermined. Trimming took off 6 bases at V and 1 base at J, with 15 bases between the two ends. The CDR3 spans 15 residues. Germline-derived CDR1 and CDR2 are MDHEN and SYDVKM. CDR3 in DNA: TGTGCCAGCAGGACTAGACCGATAGATAACTATGGCTACACCTTC. It translates to CASRTRPIDNYGYTF.

The chain carries TRBV7-8 and TRBJ2-1; a weak D match, TRBD2 (6 bases). V lost 3 bases to trimming and J lost 5 bases, with 14 bases between them. Looked up from germline, CDR1 is SGHVS and CDR2 is FQNEAQ. This CDR3 has 15 residues. CDR3 residues: CASSFGMVADNEQFF. Here the CDR3 DNA reads TGTGCCAGCAGCTTCGGGATGGTAGCGGACAATGAGCAGTTCTTC.

The sample holds one count of this clone. The J gene is TRBJ2-7, the V gene TRBV30; tentatively, D is TRBD2 (6 bases). Trimming shortened V by 0 bases and J by 3 bases, and 9 bases separated the two germline ends. CDR1 is GTSNPN and CDR2 is SVGIG in the germline V gene (reference sequence). The CDR3 spans 13 residues. This CDR3 reads CAWSVRGNYEQYF. CDR3 nucleotide sequence: TGTGCCTGGAGTGTACGGGGGAACTACGAGCAGTACTTC.

This chain uses TRBV11-2 with TRBJ2-5; TRBD1 matches at 7 bases. Germline loops: CDR1 SGHAT, CDR2 FQNNGV. There are 15 residues in the CDR3. V shed 4 bases, J shed 3 bases, and the junction held 8 bases outside the gene matches. CDR3 sequence reads: CASSSTGTAEETQYF. CDR3 bases: TGTGCCAGCAGCTCGACCGGGACAGCTGAAGAGACCCAGTACTTC.

The chain carries TRBV28 and TRBJ1-1; the match to TRBD1 covers 8 bases. The germline gives CDR1 MDHEN, CDR2 SYDVKM. Trimming took 6 bases from V and 1 from J; bases not matched to a gene: 19. There are 19 residues in the CDR3. The CDR3 DNA is TGTGCCAGCAGCCCACTGGGGGGCCCGGACAGGGAAGGGAACACTGAAGCTTTCTTT. Translated: CASSPLGGPDREGNTEAFF.

The J gene is TRBJ2-7, the V gene TRBV27; 8 nucleotides match TRBD1. Germline V CDR1 and CDR2: MNHEY, SMNVEV (reference sequence). This CDR3 contains 14 residues. V was clipped by 4 bases and J by 2 bases; unmatched bases: 4. The CDR3 bases are TGTGCCAGCAGTTCGGGACAGGTTCCCTACGAGCAGTACTTC. Protein sequence: CASSSGQVPYEQYF.

This chain joins TRBV27 and TRBJ2-5, with a possible D match to TRBD1 (5 bases). The germline V and J ends were trimmed by 2 bases and 5 bases, with 12 bases remaining between them. The CDR3 has 14 residues. Per the germline V gene, CDR1 is MNHEY and CDR2 is SMNVEV (reference sequence). The CDR3 bases are TGTGCCAGCAGTTTAATAGGGGCCGGGGAGACCCAGTACTTC. Protein product: CASSLIGAGETQYF.

V is TRBV6-1 and J is TRBJ2-7; D possibly uses TRBD1 or TRBD2 (5 bases each). Germline CDR1 is MNHNS and CDR2 is SASEGT. This CDR3 region has 14 residues. V lost 7 bases and J lost 2, with 15 bases in between. CDR3 coding DNA: TGTGCCAGCAATTTGGCAGGGACCCCCTACGAGCAGTACTTC. The encoded protein is CASNLAGTPYEQYF.

The chain links TRBV5-1 to TRBJ2-7, with D tentatively TRBD1 (6 bases). V lost 4 bases and J 6 bases, leaving 20 bases between the germline ends. The CDR3 extends over 15 amino acids. Germline-derived CDR1 and CDR2 are SGHRS and YFSETQ. CDR3 region: CASSPTGSPLSEQYF. The CDR3 DNA is TGCGCCAGCAGCCCCACAGGGTCCCCTCTCTCCGAGCAGTACTTC.

The chain uses TRBV7-9 and TRBJ1-2, with 12 bases lining up with TRBD1. CDR3 length: 13 residues. Germline V gene data show CDR1 as SEHNR and CDR2 as FQNEAQ (reference sequence). The DNA for the CDR3 is TGTGCTTCATGGGACAGGGGGCCCTATGGCTACACCTTC. It yields the protein CASWDRGPYGYTF.

The chain employs TRBV7-9 and TRBJ2-7; possibly TRBD1 for D (6 bases). CDR3 length equals 15 residues. Trimming pared 5 bases from V and 4 bases from J, leaving 18 bases between. Germline V gives CDR1 SEHNR, CDR2 FQNEAQ (reference sequence). CDR3 amino acids: CASSTRDTVRYEQYF. CDR3 sequence (DNA): TGTGCCAGCAGCACCCGGGACACCGTCAGGTACGAGCAGTACTTC.

The chain links TRBV7-6 to TRBJ1-1; 10 nucleotides align to TRBD1. V lost 1 base and J lost 0; bases outside the gene matches: 11. In germline, CDR1 is SGHVS, CDR2 FNYEAQ. The CDR3 spans 19 residues. The CDR3 DNA reads TGTGCCAGCAGCTTAGAAACGGGACAGGGGCGCCGAATGAACACTGAAGCTTTCTTT. It is translated as CASSLETGQGRRMNTEAFF. Supplemented by reference TRBV7-6 and TRBJ1-1, the full variable domain reads GAGVSQSPRYKVTKRGQDVALRCDPISGHVSLYWYRQALGQGPEFLTYFNYEAQQDKSGLPNDRFSAERPEGSISTLTIQRTEQRDSAMYRCASSLETGQGRRMNTEAFFGQGTRLTVV.

The chain combines TRBV19 with TRBJ2-2, with 7 nucleotides matching TRBD1. The germline CDR1 and CDR2 sequences are LNHDA and SQIVND (reference sequence). Trimming took 4 bases from V and 3 from J; bases not matched to a gene: 5. The CDR3 sequence is 15 residues long. CDR3 sequence: CASSTWTGYTGELFF. Written as DNA, the CDR3 is TGTGCCAGTAGTACATGGACAGGTTACACCGGGGAGCTGTTTTTT.

This clone was observed a single time. The rearrangement uses TRBV10-3 and TRBJ1-1; D is unclear. V was clipped by 2 bases and J by 8 bases, with 21 bases between them. This CDR3 region has 16 residues. Per germline, CDR1 ENHRY and CDR2 SYGVKD. CDR3 sequence: CAISESFGQAPLEAFF. CDR3 DNA sequence: TGTGCCATCAGTGAGAGCTTTGGGCAGGCACCATTGGAAGCTTTCTTT.

The chain uses TRBV5-1 and TRBJ2-7; 7 nucleotides align to TRBD2. The CDR3 consists of 14 residues. Unmatched junction bases numbered 4, after V lost 2 bases and J lost 2 bases. Germline V gives CDR1 SGHRS, CDR2 YFSETQ. In DNA form, the CDR3 reads TGCGCCAGCAGCTTAGCTAGCGGTACCTACGAGCAGTACTTC. Amino acid sequence: CASSLASGTYEQYF. The full variable domain, rest sourced from reference TRBV5-1 and TRBJ2-7, is KAGVTQTPRYLIKTRGQQVTLSCSPISGHRSVSWYQQTPGQGLQFLFEYFSETQRNKGNFPGRFSGRQFSNSRSEMNVSTLELGDSALYLCASSLASGTYEQYFGPGTRLTVT.

The chain is built from TRBV11-2 and TRBJ2-7; no clear D. The CDR3 contains 11 residues. Germline V lookup: CDR1 SGHAT, CDR2 FQNNGV. Trimming shortened V by 1 base and J by 11 bases, and 9 bases separated the two germline ends. The CDR3 nucleotides read TGTGCCAGCAGCTTAGGGGAAGGAAAGTACTTC. It translates to CASSLGEGKYF.